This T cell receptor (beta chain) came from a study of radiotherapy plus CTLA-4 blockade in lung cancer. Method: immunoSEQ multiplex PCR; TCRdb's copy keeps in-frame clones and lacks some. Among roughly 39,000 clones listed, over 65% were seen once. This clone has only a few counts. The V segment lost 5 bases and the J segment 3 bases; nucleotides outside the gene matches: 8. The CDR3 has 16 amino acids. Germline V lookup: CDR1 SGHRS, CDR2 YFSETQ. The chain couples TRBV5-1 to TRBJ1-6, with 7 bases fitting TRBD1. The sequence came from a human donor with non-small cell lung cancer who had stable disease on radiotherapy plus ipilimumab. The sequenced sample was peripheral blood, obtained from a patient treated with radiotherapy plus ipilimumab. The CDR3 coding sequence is TGCGCCAGCAGGGACAGGAATATCGGCTATAATTCACCCCTCCACTTT. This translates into CASRDRNIGYNSPLHF.